A selection of T cell receptor beta chains follows, all from one sample in a study of T cell changes during pregnancy in multiple sclerosis. Sequencing was performed with immunoSEQ multiplex PCR; in TCRdb, only in-frame clones are kept and a portion is missing. The table lists tens of thousands of clones, 92% of them singletons, with approximately 0.64% in the top ten. The sample was CD4+ T cells from peripheral blood mononuclear cells, taken after pregnancy. The receptors here all came from a female donor with multiple sclerosis, enrolled in a pregnancy study. Each CDR3 is given with its conserved first and last residue. Each record gives: J gene, clone size, D gene, V gene, CDR3 DNA, CDR3 protein. A D gene is named only where the DNA matches it firmly. Size tells how often a clone was seen (once, few, many) or the class of an expanded clone, and some rows leave it out.

TRBJ1-4	NA	NA	TRBV4-3	TGCGCCAGCAGCCCCCGGTCGGTCCTTAATGAAAAACTGTTTTTT	CASSPRSVLNEKLFF
TRBJ2-4	NA	NA	TRBV28	TGTGCCAGCACCCCGGCAAAGGGGTCCAAAAACATTCAGTACTTC	CASTPAKGSKNIQYF
TRBJ2-3	once	TRBD1	TRBV9	TGTGCCAGCAGCGGGGGACCAGGGGGTAGCACAGATACGCAGTATTTT	CASSGGPGGSTDTQYF
TRBJ2-7	NA	NA	TRBV29-1	TGCAGCGTTCCAGACAGTAGCCCCCCCTACGAGCAGTACTTC	CSVPDSSPPYEQYF
TRBJ2-1	NA	NA	TRBV4-3	TGCGCCAGCAGCCATTCCGGACTTGGGATGAATGAGCAGTTCTTC	CASSHSGLGMNEQFF
TRBJ2-3	NA	NA	TRBV7-3	TGTGCCAGCAGCTCCGAAGGGGGTCACACAGATACGCAGTATTTT	CASSSEGGHTDTQYF
TRBJ1-5	NA	TRBD1	TRBV5-8	TGTGCCAGCAGCAGGAGACAGGGGGATCAGCCCCAGCATTTT	CASSRRQGDQPQHF
TRBJ1-1	NA	NA	TRBV9	TGTGCCAGCAGCGAGCGACTGCACACTGAAGCTTTCTTT	CASSERLHTEAFF
TRBJ2-7	NA	TRBD1	TRBV19	TGTGCCAGTTCCAGGGGGCTCTACGAGCAGTACTTC	CASSRGLYEQYF
TRBJ1-2	NA	NA	TRBV7-2	TGTGCCAGCAGCTTCTTTGGGCTGACCGATGACTACACCTTC	CASSFFGLTDDYTF
TRBJ2-1	once	TRBD1	TRBV9	TGTGCCAGCAGCGTGCCGGGACAGGCGAATGAGCAGTTCTTC	CASSVPGQANEQFF
TRBJ2-7	NA	TRBD1	TRBV7-8	TGTGCCAGCAGCATCAACAGGGGCCTGATGTACGAGCAGTACTTC	CASSINRGLMYEQYF
TRBJ2-2	few	NA	TRBV18	TGTGCCAGCTCACCTCTCCCTTCCGGGGAGCTGTTTTTT	CASSPLPSGELFF
TRBJ1-5	few	TRBD1	TRBV2	TGTGCCAGCAGTTCGGACAGGGGGAGGCAGCCCCAGCATTTT	CASSSDRGRQPQHF
TRBJ1-2	NA	NA	TRBV5-3	TGTGCCAGAAGCTTGATGGGGGCCCTTGGAGGCTACACCTTC	CARSLMGALGGYTF
TRBJ1-2	NA	NA	TRBV28	TGTGCCAGCTCCATAACGTCCCGGGGATCGGGCCACTTC	CASSITSRGSGHF
TRBJ1-2	NA	NA	TRBV5-6	TGTGCCAGCAGCTTGCTGAACCAGGGGTTTGGCTATGGCTACACCTTC	CASSLLNQGFGYGYTF
TRBJ2-2	NA	NA	TRBV4-1	TGCGCCAGCAGCCAAGAGGGGACGGGAGAAATAAGGGGATCCGGGGAGCTGTTTTTT	CASSQEGTGEIRGSGELFF
TRBJ1-2	NA	NA	TRBV2	TGTGCCAGCCTCGGGAGAAGCGATGGCTACACCTTC	CASLGRSDGYTF
TRBJ2-6	NA	NA	TRBV29-1	TGCAGCGTTGTACAGGGAACTGGGGCCAACGTCCTGACTTTC	CSVVQGTGANVLTF
TRBJ2-2	NA	NA	TRBV2	TGTGCCAGCAGTGAAAACAGTCTGAACACCGGGGAGCTGTTTTTT	CASSENSLNTGELFF
TRBJ2-3	NA	TRBD2	TRBV6-4	TGTGCCAGCAGTGACTCTAGCGGGGGGGCAGATACGCAGTATTTT	CASSDSSGGADTQYF
TRBJ2-7	NA	NA	TRBV12-5	TGTGCTAGTGGGGGATTGGACGGACTCTACGAGCAGTACTTC	CASGGLDGLYEQYF
TRBJ1-3	NA	TRBD1	TRBV4-1	TGCGCCAGCAGCCAAGACACAGGGGGGCTCCACACCATATATTTT	CASSQDTGGLHTIYF
TRBJ1-2	NA	NA	TRBV11-2	TGTGCCAGCAGCCCCCAGGGGCCCGAGGGCTACACCTTC	CASSPQGPEGYTF
TRBJ1-3	NA	TRBD1	TRBV7-2	TGTGCCAGCAGCTTAGGGGCAGGGGGGTTAAACACCATATATTTT	CASSLGAGGLNTIYF
TRBJ2-7	NA	TRBD2	TRBV15	TGTGCCACCAGCAGGAGTTCTGGCGGGGGGGCCTACGAGCAGTACTTC	CATSRSSGGGAYEQYF
TRBJ2-1	NA	NA	TRBV10-3	TGTGCCATCGAGGGGGGGGGTCACGATGAGCAGTTCTTC	CAIEGGGHDEQFF
TRBJ2-2	NA	TRBD1	TRBV4-2	TGTGCCAGCAGCCAAGATATGAGTGGGGCACGACAGGGACCCACCGGGGAGCTGTTTTTT	CASSQDMSGARQGPTGELFF
TRBJ1-4	NA	TRBD1	TRBV19	TGTGCCAGTAGTAGAGGACAGGGATCTAATGAAAAACTGTTTTTT	CASSRGQGSNEKLFF
TRBJ1-1	NA	NA	TRBV18	TGTGCCAGCTCAGATAAGGGGGGGGGCACTGAAGCTTTCTTT	CASSDKGGGTEAFF
TRBJ2-3	NA	TRBD1	TRBV16	TGTGCCAGCAGCCAATGGGGCAGGGGGCAAACAGATACGCAGTATTTT	CASSQWGRGQTDTQYF
TRBJ1-4	once	NA	TRBV28	TGTGCCAGCAGCCTAGGGGGTTTCGGCCGGGGTGAAAAACTGTTTTTT	CASSLGGFGRGEKLFF
TRBJ2-7	NA	TRBD2	TRBV7-7	TGTGCTAGCAGCCTCGGGACTAGCGGCTCCTACGAGCAGTACTTC	CASSLGTSGSYEQYF
TRBJ1-2	NA	NA	TRBV27	TGTGCCAGCAGGGACAGCTTGAGGGTAGCTAACTATGGCTACACCTTC	CASRDSLRVANYGYTF
TRBJ2-6	NA	NA	TRBV5-1	TGCGCCAGCAGAGACAGGACTCCCTCTGGGGCCAACGTCCTGACTTTC	CASRDRTPSGANVLTF
TRBJ1-5	NA	TRBD1	TRBV29-1	TGCAGCGGATGGACAGGGGGCCTTCAGCCCCAGCATTTT	CSGWTGGLQPQHF
TRBJ2-2	NA	NA	TRBV4-1	TGCGCCAGCAGCCAAGGATCAGGGTTCCCCGCCGGGGAGCTGTTTTTT	CASSQGSGFPAGELFF
TRBJ1-2	NA	NA	TRBV5-6	TGTGCCAGCAGCTTGACAGGGACTAACTATGGCTACACCTTC	CASSLTGTNYGYTF
TRBJ1-1	NA	NA	TRBV7-9	TGTGCCAGCATCCTGGTGGGGGCGGACACTGAAGCTTTCTTT	CASILVGADTEAFF
TRBJ1-3	NA	NA	TRBV5-1	TGCGCCAGCAGCTTGGAGGGGGTCCCTGGAAACACCATATATTTT	CASSLEGVPGNTIYF
TRBJ2-1	NA	TRBD2	TRBV6-1	TGTGCCAGCAATGCGGGGGGGCCGAGTTACAATGAGCAGTTCTTC	CASNAGGPSYNEQFF
TRBJ1-4	NA	NA	TRBV21-1	TGTGCCAGCATCACCCAAGGGGCAGGGGGCGTAAAATCAACTAATGAAAAACTGTTTTTT	CASITQGAGGVKSTNEKLFF
TRBJ2-7	NA	TRBD1	TRBV19	TGTGCCAGTAGGGGACAGGGGAATGCTGAGCAGTACTTC	CASRGQGNAEQYF
TRBJ1-3	NA	NA	TRBV29-1	TGCAGCGTTGAAGGGCGGGGCCCCTCTGGAAACACCATATATTTT	CSVEGRGPSGNTIYF
TRBJ2-7	once	TRBD1	TRBV9	TGTGCCAGCAGCTTAGGACAGGGGGGCTACGAGCAGTACTTC	CASSLGQGGYEQYF
TRBJ1-4	NA	NA	TRBV18	TGTGCCAGCTCAACAACACAGGTTAATGAAAAACTGTTTTTT	CASSTTQVNEKLFF
TRBJ2-3	NA	NA	TRBV7-2	TGTGCCAGCAGCCCCTCTAGAGCAGATACGCAGTATTTT	CASSPSRADTQYF
TRBJ2-2	NA	TRBD1	TRBV6-6	TGTGCCAGCAGTTCTTCCGGGACAGGGGGAACCGGGGAGCTGTTTTTT	CASSSSGTGGTGELFF
TRBJ1-1	once	NA	TRBV4-2	TGTGCCAGCAGCCAAGAAAAGGCCGGGGGGACTGAAGCTTTCTTT	CASSQEKAGGTEAFF
TRBJ2-5	NA	NA	TRBV15	TGTGCCACCAGCAGAGACGGTTCCCGGGGAGAGACCCAGTACTTC	CATSRDGSRGETQYF
TRBJ2-1	NA	TRBD2	TRBV13	TGTGCCAGCAGCTTATCAGGGTCGGGAGGGGGTGAGCAGTTCTTC	CASSLSGSGGGEQFF
TRBJ2-5	NA	TRBD2	TRBV7-2	TGTGCCAGCAGCTTAAGTGGCCGGGGGGGCCGAGAGACCCAGTACTTC	CASSLSGRGGRETQYF